The next 21 T cell receptor beta chains were all read from a single sample in a study of T cell responses to AZD1222 COVID-19 vaccine. Sequenced by immunoSEQ multiplex PCR; TCRdb stores in-frame clones only, minus some. The profile shows around 100,000 clones, 84% of them singletons. The sequencing used peripheral blood, collected on day 0 of AZD1222 vaccination. The source of these receptors is an adult in good health.

This chain links TRBV5-1 with TRBJ2-1, with unresolved D. Looked up from germline, CDR1 is SGHRS and CDR2 is YFSETQ. Deletions cut 3 bases from V and 6 bases from J, with 10 bases between. The CDR3 runs to 13 residues. The CDR3: CASSSVFTNEQFF. Written as DNA, the CDR3 is TGCGCCAGCAGCTCCGTTTTCACCAATGAGCAGTTCTTC.

The chain carries TRBV30 and TRBJ1-5; unclear D gene. CDR3 length equals 12 residues. The ends were cut back, 8 bases at V and 1 base at J, with 9 bases in the middle. Germline V gene sequence: CDR1 GTSNPN, CDR2 SVGIG (reference sequence). Here the CDR3 reads CASQGSNQPQHF. The CDR3, as DNA: TGTGCCAGTCAAGGGAGCAATCAGCCCCAGCATTTT.

This clone was seen only once. The chain is built from TRBV12-3 or TRBV12-4 and TRBJ1-2; no clear D gene. V lost 4 bases, J lost 7 bases, and 13 bases lay in between. This CDR3 contains 13 residues. The CDR3 loop reads CASSSAGMGGYTF. The CDR3 DNA sequence: TGTGCCAGCAGTTCTGCGGGGATGGGTGGCTACACCTTC.

V gene TRBV11-2 combines with J gene TRBJ2-2; D is uncertain. CDR1 and CDR2 (germline): SGHAT, FQNNGV. This CDR3 contains 12 residues. The germline V and J ends were trimmed by 6 bases and 7 bases, with 9 bases remaining between them. The CDR3 is CASRWEGGELFF. The CDR3 region has the DNA TGTGCCAGCAGATGGGAAGGCGGGGAGCTGTTTTTT.

The chain joins TRBV4-1 to TRBJ2-5; 13 nucleotides line up with TRBD2. CDR1 and CDR2 from the germline V gene are MGHRA and YSYEKL. Losses at the gene ends were 0 bases for V and 5 bases for J; bases not matched to a gene: 9. This CDR3 spans 18 amino acids. The DNA for the CDR3 is TGCGCCAGCAGCCAAGAACGACTAGCGGGAGGTCTTGGGGAGACCCAGTACTTC. Translation: CASSQERLAGGLGETQYF.

This sequence joins TRBV19 and TRBJ2-1; no clear D. CDR3 size: 15 residues. Germline V gene lookup returns CDR1 LNHDA and CDR2 SQIVND (reference sequence). The V gene lost 1 base and the J gene lost 1 base, with 8 bases spanning the gap. CDR3 bases: TGTGCCAGTAGTATAGGTGACTTGTCCTACAATGAGCAGTTCTTC. This sequence encodes CASSIGDLSYNEQFF.

The rearrangement links TRBV13 to TRBJ1-1; D ambiguous. Deletions cut 5 bases from V and 5 bases from J, with 18 bases between. CDR1 PRHDT and CDR2 FYEKMQ come from the germline V gene (reference sequence). This CDR3 has 15 amino acids. CDR3 loop: CASSLYFPPSTEAFF. CDR3 sequence (DNA): TGTGCCAGCAGCCTTTATTTCCCCCCGTCGACTGAAGCTTTCTTT.

This chain links TRBV5-1 with TRBJ1-2, with 7 nucleotides matching TRBD1. V lost 3 bases, J lost 0 bases, and 11 bases stayed unmatched. The CDR3 runs to 17 residues. Germline V gene data show CDR1 as SGHRS and CDR2 as YFSETQ. In DNA, the CDR3 is TGCGCCAGCAGCTGGACAGACAGGGCCCGAGCTAACTATGGCTACACCTTC. Protein sequence: CASSWTDRARANYGYTF.

As DNA, the CDR3 is TGTGCCAGCAGCCCGGACGGATACTATGGCTACACCTTC. It codes for CASSPDGYYGYTF. The chain carries TRBV7-9 and TRBJ1-2; D unresolved. V lost 5 bases to trimming and J lost 3 bases, with 10 bases between them. This CDR3 is built from 13 residues. Looked up from germline, CDR1 is SEHNR and CDR2 is FQNEAQ (reference sequence).

The chain links TRBV19 to TRBJ1-1, with a tentative D call TRBD1 (5 bases). Germline V gene sequence: CDR1 LNHDA, CDR2 SQIVND (reference sequence). This CDR3 has 15 amino acids. The V end was cut by 7 bases, the J end by 3 bases, with 18 bases between. The DNA of the CDR3 is TGTGCCAGTACCAATGGGGGGGTGGATTACACTGAAGCTTTCTTT. Translation gives CASTNGGVDYTEAFF.

This clone was seen a handful of times. V is TRBV18 and J is TRBJ1-3; TRBD1 is a possible D gene (5 bases). The CDR3 consists of 16 residues. CDR1 and CDR2 from the germline V gene are KGHSH and LQKENI. Trimming stripped 5 bases from V and 1 base from J, with 15 bases between. The CDR3 DNA follows: TGTGCCAGCTCAAGAATGGGACGGAGGTCTGGAAACACCATATATTTT. This translates into CASSRMGRRSGNTIYF.

The CDR3 DNA reads TGTGCCAGCAGCGCCTGGGACATTAGCTCCTACAATGAGCAGTTCTTC. As protein: CASSAWDISSYNEQFF. The J gene is TRBJ2-1, the V gene TRBV5-6, with D possibly being TRBD1 (6 bases). CDR1 is SGHDT, CDR2 YYEEEE, per germline. Trimming took 4 bases from V and 0 from J, leaving 14 bases between them. The CDR3 runs 16 residues.

J is TRBJ1-5 and V is TRBV27; 9 bases agree with TRBD1. The CDR3 loop spans 18 amino acids. V lost 1 base, J lost 1 base, and 8 bases stayed unmatched. In germline, CDR1 is MNHEY, CDR2 SMNVEV (reference sequence). The CDR3 here is CASSLYGTGWFSNQPQHF. The DNA for the CDR3 is TGTGCCAGCAGTTTATACGGGACAGGGTGGTTCAGCAATCAGCCCCAGCATTTT.

The chain is built from TRBV5-4 and TRBJ1-2, with D uncertain. V was trimmed by 1 base and J by 1 base, leaving 11 bases between them. From germline, CDR1 is SGHNT and CDR2 YYREEE (reference sequence). The CDR3 extends over 15 amino acids. The CDR3 sequence: CASSLSQNLNYGYTF. The DNA for the CDR3 is TGTGCCAGCAGCTTGTCTCAAAATCTTAACTATGGCTACACCTTC.

This clone was seen a single time. The CDR3 DNA sequence: TGTGCCAGCAGTTACGGCCGGACCCGGCCCCAGCATTTT. Translating gives CASSYGRTRPQHF. The chain uses TRBV6-5 and TRBJ1-5, with D uncertain. This CDR3 comprises 13 residues. V lost 2 bases and J 9 bases, leaving 11 bases between the germline ends. Germline V gene sequence: CDR1 MNHEY, CDR2 SVGAGI.

The J gene is TRBJ1-2, the V gene TRBV5-5; D possibly corresponds to TRBD1 (5 bases). The V and J ends lost 0 bases and 4 bases respectively, with 10 bases between them. The CDR3 is made up of 14 amino acids. Per the germline V gene, CDR1 is SGHKS and CDR2 is YYEKEE (reference sequence). The CDR3 region is CASSLDRPPYGYTF. CDR3 DNA: TGTGCCAGCAGCTTGGACAGGCCTCCCTATGGCTACACCTTC.

The chain combines TRBV9 with TRBJ1-3; D remains ambiguous. Per germline, CDR1 SGDLS and CDR2 YYNGEE. The CDR3 covers 15 residues. V gave up 0 bases and J gave up 2 bases, with 9 bases separating them. Written as DNA, the CDR3 is TGTGCCAGCAGCGTAGGGTCCGGGGCTGGAAACACCATATATTTT. This sequence encodes CASSVGSGAGNTIYF. The whole variable domain, remainder taken from reference TRBV9 and TRBJ1-3, is DSGVTQTPKHLITATGQRVTLRCSPRSGDLSVYWYQQSLDQGLQFLIQYYNGEERAKGNILERFSAQQFPDLHSELNLSSLELGDSALYFCASSVGSGAGNTIYFGEGSWLTVV.

This clone appeared a few times. The chain combines TRBV12-3 or TRBV12-4 with TRBJ2-7; the D is unclear. Trimming removed 5 bases from V and 3 bases from J, with 8 bases in between. The CDR3 runs to 12 residues. In DNA, the CDR3 is TGTGCCAGCAGTCCTCTTATCTACGAGCAGTACTTC. Its translation is CASSPLIYEQYF.

This chain uses TRBV5-1 with TRBJ1-1, with 10 bases aligning to TRBD1. The length of the CDR3 is 14 residues. With V trimmed by 4 bases and J by 7 bases, 7 bases remained unmatched. Germline loops: CDR1 SGHRS, CDR2 YFSETQ. The CDR3: CASSTGQGIDEAFF. CDR3 bases: TGCGCCAGCAGCACGGGACAGGGGATCGATGAAGCTTTCTTT.

The rearrangement uses TRBV6-2 or TRBV6-3 and TRBJ2-1, with D hard to call. The CDR3 loop spans 15 amino acids. V gave up 2 bases and J gave up 9 bases, with 17 bases separating them. Germline V CDR1 and CDR2: MNHEY, SVGEGT. As DNA, the CDR3 is TGTGCCAGCAGTTACCCCCCGAGGCGCCTTCCTGAGCAGTTCTTC. This codes for CASSYPPRRLPEQFF.

This clone appeared a single time. This chain connects TRBV13 to TRBJ1-2; D is undetermined. This CDR3 comprises 14 residues. Trimming removed 7 bases from V and 2 bases from J, with 14 bases in between. Germline V gives CDR1 PRHDT, CDR2 FYEKMQ (reference sequence). CDR3 amino acids: CASTPRAANYGYTF. Here the CDR3 DNA reads TGTGCCAGCACCCCTCGGGCCGCGAACTATGGCTACACCTTC.